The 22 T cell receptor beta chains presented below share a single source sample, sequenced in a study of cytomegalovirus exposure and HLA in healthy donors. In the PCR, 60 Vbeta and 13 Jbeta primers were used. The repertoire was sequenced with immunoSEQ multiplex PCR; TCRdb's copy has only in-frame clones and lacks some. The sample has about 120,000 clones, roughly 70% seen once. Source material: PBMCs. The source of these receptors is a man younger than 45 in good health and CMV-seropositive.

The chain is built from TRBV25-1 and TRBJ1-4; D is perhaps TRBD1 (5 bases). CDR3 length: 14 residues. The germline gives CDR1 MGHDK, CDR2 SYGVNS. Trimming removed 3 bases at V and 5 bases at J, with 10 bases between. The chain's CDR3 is CASSDFQGNEKLFF. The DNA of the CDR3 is TGTGCCAGCAGTGACTTTCAGGGAAATGAAAAACTGTTTTTT.

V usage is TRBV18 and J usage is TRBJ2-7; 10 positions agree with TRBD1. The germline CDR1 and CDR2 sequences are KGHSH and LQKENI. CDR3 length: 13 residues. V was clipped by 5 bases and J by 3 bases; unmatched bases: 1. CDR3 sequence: CASSGTGDYEQYF. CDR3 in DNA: TGTGCCAGCTCAGGGACAGGGGACTACGAGCAGTACTTC. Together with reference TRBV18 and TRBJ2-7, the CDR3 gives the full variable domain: NAGVMQNPRHLVRRRGQEARLRCSPMKGHSHVYWYRQLPEEGLKFMVYLQKENIIDESGMPKERFSAEFPKEGPSILRIQQVVRGDSAAYFCASSGTGDYEQYFGPGTRLTVT.

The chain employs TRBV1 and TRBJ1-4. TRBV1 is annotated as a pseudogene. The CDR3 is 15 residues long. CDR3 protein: CTSSQGRGDGEKLFF. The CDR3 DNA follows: TGCACCAGCAGCCAAGGCCGGGGGGATGGTGAAAAACTGTTTTTT.

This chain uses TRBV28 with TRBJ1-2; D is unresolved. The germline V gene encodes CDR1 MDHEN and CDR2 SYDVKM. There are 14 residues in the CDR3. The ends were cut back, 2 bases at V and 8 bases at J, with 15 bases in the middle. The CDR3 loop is CASSLRREVVGYTF. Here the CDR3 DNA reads TGTGCCAGCAGTTTACGGAGGGAGGTCGTGGGCTACACCTTC.

The CDR3 coding sequence is TGTGCCAGCAGTTTAAACAGACAGAATGAGCAGTTCTTC. The encoded protein is CASSLNRQNEQFF. The chain joins TRBV27 to TRBJ2-1, with a possible D match to TRBD1 (5 bases). The germline gives CDR1 MNHEY, CDR2 SMNVEV (reference sequence). V dropped 2 bases and J dropped 7 bases, with 9 bases sitting between them. The CDR3 runs to 13 residues.

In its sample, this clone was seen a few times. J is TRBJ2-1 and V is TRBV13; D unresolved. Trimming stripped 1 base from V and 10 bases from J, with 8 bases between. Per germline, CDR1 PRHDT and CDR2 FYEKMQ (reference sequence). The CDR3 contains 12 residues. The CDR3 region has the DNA TGTGCCAGCAGCTTAGACAGTCAAGAGCAGTTCTTC. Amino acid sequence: CASSLDSQEQFF.

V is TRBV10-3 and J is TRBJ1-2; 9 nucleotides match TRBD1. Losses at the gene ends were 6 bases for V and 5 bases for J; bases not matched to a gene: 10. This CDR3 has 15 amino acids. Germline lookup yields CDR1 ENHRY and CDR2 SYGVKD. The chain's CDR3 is CAIRPGTGRWYGYTF. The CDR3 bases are TGTGCCATCAGACCTGGGACAGGGAGGTGGTATGGCTACACCTTC.

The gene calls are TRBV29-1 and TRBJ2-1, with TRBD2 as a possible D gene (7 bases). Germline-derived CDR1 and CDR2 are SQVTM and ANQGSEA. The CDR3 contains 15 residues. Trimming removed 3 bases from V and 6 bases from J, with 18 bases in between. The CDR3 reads CSVDRGGRESNEQFF. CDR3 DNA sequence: TGCAGCGTTGACAGGGGAGGGCGGGAGTCCAATGAGCAGTTCTTC.

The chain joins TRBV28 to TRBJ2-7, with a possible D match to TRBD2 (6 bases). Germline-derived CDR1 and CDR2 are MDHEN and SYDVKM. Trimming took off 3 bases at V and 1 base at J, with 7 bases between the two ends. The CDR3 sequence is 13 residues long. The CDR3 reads CASSFGGSYEQYV. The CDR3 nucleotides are TGTGCCAGCAGTTTTGGAGGGTCCTACGAGCAGTACGTC.

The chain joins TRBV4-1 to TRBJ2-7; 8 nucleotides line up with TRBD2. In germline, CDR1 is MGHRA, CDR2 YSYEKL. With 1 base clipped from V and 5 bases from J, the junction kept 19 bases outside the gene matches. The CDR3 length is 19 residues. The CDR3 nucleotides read TGCGCCAGCAGCCAAGGTCGGGGGGGGCTCGGACCAAACTTTAACGAGCAGTACTTC. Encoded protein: CASSQGRGGLGPNFNEQYF.

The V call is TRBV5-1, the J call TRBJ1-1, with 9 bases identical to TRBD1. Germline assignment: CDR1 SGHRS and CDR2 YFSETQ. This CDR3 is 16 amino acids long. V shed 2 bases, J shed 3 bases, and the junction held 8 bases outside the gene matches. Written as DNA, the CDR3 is TGCGCCAGCAGCTTCCCGGGACAGGGTAGTGACACTGAAGCTTTCTTT. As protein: CASSFPGQGSDTEAFF.

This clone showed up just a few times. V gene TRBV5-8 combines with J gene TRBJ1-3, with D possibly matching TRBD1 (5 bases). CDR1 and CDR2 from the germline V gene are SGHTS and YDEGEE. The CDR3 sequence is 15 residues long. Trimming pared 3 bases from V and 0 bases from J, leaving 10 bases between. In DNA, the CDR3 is TGTGCCAGCAGCTCGGGACTGAACTCTGGAAACACCATATATTTT. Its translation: CASSSGLNSGNTIYF.

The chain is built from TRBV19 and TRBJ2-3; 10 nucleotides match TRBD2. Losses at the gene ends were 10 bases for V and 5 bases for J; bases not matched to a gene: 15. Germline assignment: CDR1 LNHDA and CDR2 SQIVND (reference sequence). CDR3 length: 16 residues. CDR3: CATWGMASGGGDTQYF. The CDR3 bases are TGTGCCACCTGGGGGATGGCTAGCGGGGGCGGAGATACGCAGTATTTT.

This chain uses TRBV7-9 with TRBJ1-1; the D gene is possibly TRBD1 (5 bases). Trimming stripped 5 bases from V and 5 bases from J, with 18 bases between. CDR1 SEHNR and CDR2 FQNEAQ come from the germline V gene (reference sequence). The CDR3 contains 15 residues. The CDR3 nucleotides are TGTGCCAGCAGCCCCCCAACGGGGAGGGGAACTGAAGCTTTCTTT. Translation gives CASSPPTGRGTEAFF.

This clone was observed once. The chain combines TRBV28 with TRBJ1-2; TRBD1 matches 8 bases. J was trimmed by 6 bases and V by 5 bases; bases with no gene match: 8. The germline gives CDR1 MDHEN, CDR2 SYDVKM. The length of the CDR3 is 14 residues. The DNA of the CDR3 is TGTGCCAGCAGTGTTAACACAGGGGGGGATGGCTACACCTTC. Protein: CASSVNTGGDGYTF.

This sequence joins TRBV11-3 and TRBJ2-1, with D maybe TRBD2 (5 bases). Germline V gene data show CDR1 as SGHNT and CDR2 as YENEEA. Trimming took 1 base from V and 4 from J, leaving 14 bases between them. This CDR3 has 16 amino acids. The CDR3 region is CASSLVGLAAYNEQFF. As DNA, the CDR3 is TGTGCCAGCAGCTTAGTAGGGCTAGCTGCTTACAATGAGCAGTTCTTC. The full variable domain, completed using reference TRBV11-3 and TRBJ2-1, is EAGVVQSPRYKIIEKKQPVAFWCNPISGHNTLYWYLQNLGQGPELLIRYENEEAVDDSQLPKDRFSAERLKGVDSTLKIQPAELGDSAVYLCASSLVGLAAYNEQFFGPGTRLTVL.

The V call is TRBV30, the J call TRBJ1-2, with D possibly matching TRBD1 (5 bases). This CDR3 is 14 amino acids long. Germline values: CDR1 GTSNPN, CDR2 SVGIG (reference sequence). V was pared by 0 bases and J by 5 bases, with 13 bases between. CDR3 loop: CAWSVQVTEYGYTF. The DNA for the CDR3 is TGTGCCTGGAGTGTACAGGTGACAGAGTATGGCTACACCTTC.

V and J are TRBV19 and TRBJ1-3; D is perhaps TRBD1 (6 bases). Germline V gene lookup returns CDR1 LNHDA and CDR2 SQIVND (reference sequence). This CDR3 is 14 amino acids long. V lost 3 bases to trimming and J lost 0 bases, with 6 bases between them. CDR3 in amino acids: CASSMTGSGNTIYF. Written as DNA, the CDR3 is TGTGCCAGTAGTATGACAGGCTCTGGAAACACCATATATTTT.

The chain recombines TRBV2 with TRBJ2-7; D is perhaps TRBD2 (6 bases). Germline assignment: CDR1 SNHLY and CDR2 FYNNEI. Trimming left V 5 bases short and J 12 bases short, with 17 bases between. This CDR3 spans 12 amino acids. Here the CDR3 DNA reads TGTGCCAGCAGTCCTAGCGTCGGGGTGTGGTACTTC. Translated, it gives CASSPSVGVWYF. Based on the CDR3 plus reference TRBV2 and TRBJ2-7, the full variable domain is EPEVTQTPSHQVTQMGQEVILRCVPISNHLYFYWYRQILGQKVEFLVSFYNNEISEKSEIFDDQFSVERPDGSNFTLKIRSTKLEDSAMYFCASSPSVGVWYFGPGTRLTVT.

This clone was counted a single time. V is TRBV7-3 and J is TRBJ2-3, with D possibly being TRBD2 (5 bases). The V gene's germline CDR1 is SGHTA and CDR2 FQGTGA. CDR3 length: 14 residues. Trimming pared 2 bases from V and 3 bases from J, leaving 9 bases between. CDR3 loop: CASSLRGATDTQYF. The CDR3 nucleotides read TGTGCCAGCAGCTTACGGGGAGCGACAGATACGCAGTATTTT.

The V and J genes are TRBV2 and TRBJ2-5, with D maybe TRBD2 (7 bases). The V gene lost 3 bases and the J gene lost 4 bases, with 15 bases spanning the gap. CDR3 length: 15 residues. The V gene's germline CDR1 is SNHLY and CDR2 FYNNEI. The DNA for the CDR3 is TGTGCCAGCAGTGATGTGGGGGGGCTAGGAGAGACCCAGTACTTC. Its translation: CASSDVGGLGETQYF.

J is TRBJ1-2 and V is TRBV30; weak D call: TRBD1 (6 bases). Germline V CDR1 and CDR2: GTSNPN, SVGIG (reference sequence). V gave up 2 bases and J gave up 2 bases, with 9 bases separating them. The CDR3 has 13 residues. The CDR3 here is CAWSRGGNYGYTF. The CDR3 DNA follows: TGTGCCTGGAGTAGGGGGGGGAACTATGGCTACACCTTC.